This TCR beta chain emerged from a study of control samples from healthy donors and cancer patients. With 2 bases clipped from V and 5 bases from J, the junction kept 5 bases outside the gene matches. The CDR3 sequence is 14 residues long. The germline CDR1 and CDR2 sequences are KGHSH and LQKENI. The table came from immunoSEQ multiplex PCR; TCRdb's copy has only in-frame clones and leaves some out. Of under 200,000 clones listed, 90% to 95% were seen once; the top ten hold about 1.6%. Sample: blood. J is TRBJ2-7 and V is TRBV18, with 8 bases matching TRBD2. The TCR comes from a woman aged 30 to 39 in good health. CDR3 coding DNA: TGTGCCAGCTCACCAACGGGGGGGCCGGACGAGCAGTACTTC. Translating gives CASSPTGGPDEQYF. Based on the CDR3 plus reference TRBV18 and TRBJ2-7, the full variable domain is NAGVMQNPRHLVRRRGQEARLRCSPMKGHSHVYWYRQLPEEGLKFMVYLQKENIIDESGMPKERFSAEFPKEGPSILRIQQVVRGDSAAYFCASSPTGGPDEQYFGPGTRLTVT.